Following are 23 T cell receptor beta chains from one sample sequenced in a study of control samples from healthy donors and cancer patients. The method was immunoSEQ multiplex PCR; TCRdb's version includes in-frame clones alone and lacks a portion of them. The sample includes some 250,000 clones, approximately 80% of them seen just once. Sequenced: PBMCs. The receptor source for this set is an older woman with lung cancer.

The chain recombines TRBV14 with TRBJ2-3; 10 positions agree with TRBD1. Trimming removed 4 bases from V and 5 bases from J; junction bases left unmatched: 6. Germline-derived CDR1 and CDR2 are SGHDN and FVKESK. CDR3 length: 15 residues. In DNA, the CDR3 is TGTGCCAGCAGCCCGGGACAGGGGTTTGTAGATACGCAGTATTTT. Amino acids: CASSPGQGFVDTQYF.

The chain has TRBV2 and TRBJ1-5, with D possibly matching TRBD1 (5 bases). The CDR3 is 12 residues long. CDR1 and CDR2 (germline): SNHLY, FYNNEI. V dropped 5 bases and J dropped 8 bases, with 10 bases sitting between them. CDR3 residues: CASSRVGEPQHF. The CDR3 coding sequence is TGTGCCAGCAGTCGGGTGGGGGAGCCCCAGCATTTT.

This clone was detected only a few times. V usage is TRBV20-1 and J usage is TRBJ1-2; D is ambiguous. In germline, CDR1 is DFQATT, CDR2 SNEGSKA (reference sequence). This CDR3 spans 11 amino acids. Deletions cut 5 bases from V and 8 bases from J, with 12 bases between. As DNA, the CDR3 is TGCAGTGCTTTCGACCACCCGGGCTACACCTTC. This gives the protein CSAFDHPGYTF.

The chain couples TRBV5-1 to TRBJ2-5; TRBD1 matches 8 bases. Germline CDR1 SGHRS, CDR2 YFSETQ. The V and J ends lost 0 bases and 4 bases, in that order; junction bases with no gene match: 2. The CDR3 is made up of 14 amino acids. The CDR3 DNA sequence: TGCGCCAGCAGCTTGGCCGGACAGGGAGAGACCCAGTACTTC. This encodes CASSLAGQGETQYF. Looking up the rest from reference TRBV5-1 and TRBJ2-5 gives the full variable domain: KAGVTQTPRYLIKTRGQQVTLSCSPISGHRSVSWYQQTPGQGLQFLFEYFSETQRNKGNFPGRFSGRQFSNSRSEMNVSTLELGDSALYLCASSLAGQGETQYFGPGTRLLVL.

The chain joins TRBV9 to TRBJ1-4; the D is unclear. The CDR3 covers 15 residues. Trimming took 4 bases from V and 0 from J, leaving 10 bases between them. Per germline, CDR1 SGDLS and CDR2 YYNGEE. CDR3 sequence (DNA): TGTGCCAGCAGCCCTGGGAAGGCAACTAATGAAAAACTGTTTTTT. Protein sequence: CASSPGKATNEKLFF.

This clone has a single count. Here the CDR3 DNA reads TGTGCCAGCAGCCTAGAGAGGGGACGACTGGTACCTAGTAATCAGCCCCAGCATTTT. Residues: CASSLERGRLVPSNQPQHF. The genes are TRBV5-8 and TRBJ1-5; D might be TRBD1 (5 bases). V lost 4 bases and J lost 4, with 27 bases in between. Germline CDR1 SGHTS, CDR2 YDEGEE. This CDR3 spans 19 amino acids.

This clone was seen only a few times. The chain is built from TRBV6-5 and TRBJ1-6; D may be TRBD1 (5 bases). The CDR3 consists of 14 residues. V was pared by 9 bases and J by 4 bases, with 13 bases between. The germline gives CDR1 MNHEY, CDR2 SVGAGI. The chain's CDR3 is CASQGGGYNSPLHF. CDR3 bases: TGTGCCAGTCAGGGCGGGGGTTATAATTCACCCCTCCACTTT.

J is TRBJ2-5 and V is TRBV19; D gene uncertain. The germline CDR1 and CDR2 sequences are LNHDA and SQIVND (reference sequence). The CDR3 totals 14 residues. Between the trimmed V and J ends, which lost 3 bases and 1 base, there was a span of 9 bases. In DNA form, the CDR3 reads TGTGCCAGTAGTATTACGGGCCTCCAAGAGACCCAGTACTTC. It codes for CASSITGLQETQYF. The whole variable domain, remainder taken from reference TRBV19 and TRBJ2-5, is DGGITQSPKYLFRKEGQNVTLSCEQNLNHDAMYWYRQDPGQGLRLIYYSQIVNDFQKGDIAEGYSVSREKKESFPLTVTSAQKNPTAFYLCASSITGLQETQYFGPGTRLLVL.

This rearrangement joins TRBV7-3 to TRBJ2-1; D is ambiguous. Germline lookup yields CDR1 SGHTA and CDR2 FQGTGA. The V end was cut by 0 bases, the J end by 5 bases, with 8 bases between. This CDR3 contains 14 residues. This CDR3 is CASSLTSAHNEQFF. The CDR3 bases are TGTGCCAGCAGCTTAACGTCGGCGCACAATGAGCAGTTCTTC.

J is TRBJ1-1 and V is TRBV6-9; no reliable D call. The ends were cut back, 4 bases at V and 5 bases at J, with 20 bases in the middle. Germline V gene sequence: CDR1 MNHGY, CDR2 SVAAGI. The CDR3 is 16 amino acids. The CDR3 loop reads CASSWHQLGGMTEAFF. In nucleotides, the CDR3 is TGTGCCAGCAGTTGGCACCAATTGGGAGGGATGACTGAAGCTTTCTTT.

The J gene is TRBJ1-3, the V gene TRBV24-1; 7 bases are a match to TRBD1. V was clipped by 2 bases and J by 4 bases; unmatched bases: 1. CDR1 is KGHDR, CDR2 SFDVKD, per germline. The CDR3 has 14 residues. CDR3 nucleotides: TGTGCCACCAGTGATTCGGGACAGGGAAACACCATATATTTT. Amino acid sequence: CATSDSGQGNTIYF.

In its sample, this clone was seen many times. The rearrangement links TRBV7-3 to TRBJ2-2; D not resolved. V was shortened by 4 bases and J by 3 bases, with 3 bases between the two germline ends. Germline CDR1 reads SGHTA; CDR2 reads FQGTGA. The CDR3 is 12 residues long. Written as DNA, the CDR3 is TGTGCCAGCAGCTCCGACACCGGGGAGCTGTTTTTT. Amino acid sequence: CASSSDTGELFF.

The chain recombines TRBV6-1 with TRBJ1-1; D not certain. Germline assignment: CDR1 MNHNS and CDR2 SASEGT. The CDR3 is made up of 14 amino acids. V lost 2 bases and J 1 base, leaving 8 bases between the germline ends. CDR3 sequence: CASSENGKNTEAFF. CDR3 DNA: TGTGCCAGCAGTGAAAACGGGAAGAACACTGAAGCTTTCTTT.

This clone showed up just a few times. The rearrangement uses TRBV7-2 and TRBJ1-3, with a tentative D call TRBD1 (5 bases). CDR1 and CDR2 (germline): SGHTA, FQGNSA. V was shortened by 5 bases and J by 3 bases, with 14 bases between the two germline ends. This CDR3 spans 15 amino acids. The CDR3 DNA sequence: TGTGCCAGCAGCCCCGTCTGGAGGGGTGGAAACACCATATATTTT. Residues: CASSPVWRGGNTIYF.

CDR3 sequence (DNA): TGTGCCAGCAGCGCGTCTGTCTATGGCTACACCTTC. As protein: CASSASVYGYTF. The chain employs TRBV9 and TRBJ1-2; D gene unclear. V was clipped by 3 bases and J by 4 bases, with 7 bases between them. This CDR3 has 12 amino acids. Germline-derived CDR1 and CDR2 are SGDLS and YYNGEE.

The J gene is TRBJ1-6, the V gene TRBV28, with 7 bases aligning to TRBD1. Trimming took 9 bases from V and 7 from J; bases not matched to a gene: 9. Germline V gene sequence: CDR1 MDHEN, CDR2 SYDVKM. CDR3 size: 14 residues. The CDR3: CASSLPGQNSPLHF. CDR3 DNA: TGTGCCAGTAGCCTGCCGGGACAGAATTCACCCCTCCACTTT.

This clone appeared once. The genes are TRBV4-2 and TRBJ2-5; the match to TRBD2 covers 11 bases. The CDR3 has 16 amino acids. Germline lookup yields CDR1 LGHNA and CDR2 YNFKEQ. V was pared by 1 base and J by 5 bases, with 6 bases of the junction left unmatched. In DNA form, the CDR3 reads TGTGCCAGCAGCCAAGCTCTAGCGGGAGGTGGGGAGACCCAGTACTTC. This gives the protein CASSQALAGGGETQYF.

V is TRBV19 and J is TRBJ2-3; TRBD1 aligns across 8 bases. V lost 3 bases and J lost 3; bases outside the gene matches: 11. Germline CDR1 and CDR2: LNHDA and SQIVND (reference sequence). The CDR3 runs 17 residues. The CDR3 sequence is CASSISQGASFTDTQYF. In nucleotides, the CDR3 is TGTGCCAGTAGTATCTCCCAGGGGGCCTCTTTTACAGATACGCAGTATTTT.

This rearrangement joins TRBV19 to TRBJ2-7; 9 bases fit TRBD1. Per germline, CDR1 LNHDA and CDR2 SQIVND (reference sequence). The CDR3 consists of 17 residues. Trimming removed 5 bases from V and 2 bases from J; junction bases left unmatched: 13. CDR3 DNA: TGTGCCAGTAGTGCCCACGTGGGACAGGGCGGAACCTACGAGCAGTACTTC. Its protein is CASSAHVGQGGTYEQYF.

The chain combines TRBV29-1 with TRBJ2-5, with TRBD2 identical over 8 bases. This CDR3 comprises 14 residues. J lost 6 bases, V lost 4 bases, and 10 bases had no gene match. Germline V gene lookup returns CDR1 SQVTM and CDR2 ANQGSEA. CDR3 nucleotide sequence: TGCAGCGTTGCCCTACTCCGGGGGGGTAAGACCCAGTACTTC. It encodes CSVALLRGGKTQYF.

This clone has just a few counts. This same CDR3 is encoded by further DNA sequences in the sample. This chain joins TRBV5-1 and TRBJ2-3, with D perhaps TRBD1 or TRBD2 (5 bases each). This CDR3 contains 13 residues. Deletions cut 2 bases from V and 5 bases from J, with 9 bases between. CDR1 SGHRS and CDR2 YFSETQ come from the germline V gene. The CDR3 loop is CASSFWGRDTQYF. The CDR3 nucleotides are TGCGCCAGCAGCTTTTGGGGGAGAGATACGCAGTATTTT.

The rearrangement joins TRBV9 to TRBJ2-2; unclear D gene. Germline V gene sequence: CDR1 SGDLS, CDR2 YYNGEE. This CDR3 spans 13 amino acids. V shed 5 bases and J shed 5 bases, with 10 bases lying between them. Written as DNA, the CDR3 is TGTGCCAGCAGGTGGGCCTATACCGGGGAGCTGTTTTTT. The encoded protein is CASRWAYTGELFF. Filled out from reference TRBV9 and TRBJ2-2, the complete variable domain reads DSGVTQTPKHLITATGQRVTLRCSPRSGDLSVYWYQQSLDQGLQFLIQYYNGEERAKGNILERFSAQQFPDLHSELNLSSLELGDSALYFCASRWAYTGELFFGEGSRLTVL.

The chain uses TRBV5-5 and TRBJ2-5; no reliable D call. This CDR3 region has 14 residues. Trimming pared 4 bases from V and 3 bases from J, leaving 13 bases between. Per the germline V gene, CDR1 is SGHKS and CDR2 is YYEKEE (reference sequence). CDR3 nucleotides: TGTGCCAGCAGCCCCACGACCCAGGAAGAGACCCAGTACTTC. Its protein product is CASSPTTQEETQYF.